The T cell receptor beta chain described here comes from a study of radiotherapy plus CTLA-4 blockade in lung cancer. TCRdb's copy holds only in-frame clones and misses some; the assay was immunoSEQ multiplex PCR. The data hold 50,000 to 65,000 clones, with 75% to 85% observed a single time. The CDR3 is 16 amino acids. The V segment lost 4 bases and the J segment 1 base; nucleotides outside the gene matches: 4. CDR1 and CDR2 (germline): LGHNA, YNFKEQ. This clonotype was obtained from a human donor with non-small cell lung cancer who had a partial response to radiotherapy plus ipilimumab. The rearrangement joins TRBV4-2 to TRBJ2-3, with 11 bases fitting TRBD2. The sample was peripheral blood, taken from a patient treated with radiotherapy plus ipilimumab. CDR3: CASSLPTSGGTDTQYF. CDR3 DNA: TGTGCCAGCAGCCTCCCGACTAGCGGGGGCACAGATACGCAGTATTTT.